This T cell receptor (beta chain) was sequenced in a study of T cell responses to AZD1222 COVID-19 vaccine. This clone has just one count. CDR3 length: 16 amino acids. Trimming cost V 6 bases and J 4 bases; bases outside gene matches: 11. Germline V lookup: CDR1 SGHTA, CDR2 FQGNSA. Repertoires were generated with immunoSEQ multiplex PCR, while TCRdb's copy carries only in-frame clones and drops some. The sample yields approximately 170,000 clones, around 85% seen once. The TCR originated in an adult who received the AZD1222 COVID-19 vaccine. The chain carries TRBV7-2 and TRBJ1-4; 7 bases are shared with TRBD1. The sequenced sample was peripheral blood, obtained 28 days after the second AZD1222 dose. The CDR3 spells CASRKSTGAYNEKLFF. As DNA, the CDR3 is TGTGCCAGCAGGAAGAGTACAGGGGCCTATAATGAAAAACTGTTTTTT.